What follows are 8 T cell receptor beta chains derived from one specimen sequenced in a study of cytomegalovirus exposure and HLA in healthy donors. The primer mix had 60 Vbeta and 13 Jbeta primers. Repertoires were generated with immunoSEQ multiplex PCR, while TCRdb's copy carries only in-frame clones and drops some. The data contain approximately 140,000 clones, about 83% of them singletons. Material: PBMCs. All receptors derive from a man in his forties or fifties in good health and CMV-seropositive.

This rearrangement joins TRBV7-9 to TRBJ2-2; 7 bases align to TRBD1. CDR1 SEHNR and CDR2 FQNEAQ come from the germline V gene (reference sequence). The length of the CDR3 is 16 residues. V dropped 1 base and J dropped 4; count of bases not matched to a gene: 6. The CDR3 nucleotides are TGTGCCAGCAGCTTAGACGAGGGGGCAGGCACCGGGGAGCTGTTTTTT. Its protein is CASSLDEGAGTGELFF.

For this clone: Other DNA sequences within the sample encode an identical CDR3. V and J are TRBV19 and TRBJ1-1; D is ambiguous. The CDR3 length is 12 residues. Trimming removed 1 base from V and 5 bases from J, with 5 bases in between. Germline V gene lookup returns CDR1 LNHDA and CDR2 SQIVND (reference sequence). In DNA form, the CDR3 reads TGTGCCAGTAGTATAGGCCGGACTGAAGCTTTCTTT. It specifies CASSIGRTEAFF.

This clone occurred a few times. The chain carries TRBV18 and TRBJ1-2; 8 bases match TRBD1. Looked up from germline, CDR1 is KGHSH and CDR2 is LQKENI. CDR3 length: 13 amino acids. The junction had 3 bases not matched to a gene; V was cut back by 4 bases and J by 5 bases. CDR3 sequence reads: CASSLDRVYGYTF. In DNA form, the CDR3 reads TGTGCCAGCTCACTGGACAGGGTGTATGGCTACACCTTC.

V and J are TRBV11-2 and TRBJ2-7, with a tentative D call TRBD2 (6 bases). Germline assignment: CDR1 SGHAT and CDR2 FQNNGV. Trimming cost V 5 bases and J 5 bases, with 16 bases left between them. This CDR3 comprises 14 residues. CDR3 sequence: CASSAIPSVHEQYF. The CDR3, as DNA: TGTGCCAGCAGCGCCATACCTAGCGTCCACGAGCAGTACTTC.

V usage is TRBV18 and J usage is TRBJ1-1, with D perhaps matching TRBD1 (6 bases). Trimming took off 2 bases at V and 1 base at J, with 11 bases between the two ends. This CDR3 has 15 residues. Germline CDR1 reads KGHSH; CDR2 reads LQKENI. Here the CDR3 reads CASSPGDIKNTEAFF. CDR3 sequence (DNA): TGTGCCAGCTCACCAGGGGACATTAAGAACACTGAAGCTTTCTTT. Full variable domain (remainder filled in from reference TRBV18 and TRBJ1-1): NAGVMQNPRHLVRRRGQEARLRCSPMKGHSHVYWYRQLPEEGLKFMVYLQKENIIDESGMPKERFSAEFPKEGPSILRIQQVVRGDSAAYFCASSPGDIKNTEAFFGQGTRLTVV.

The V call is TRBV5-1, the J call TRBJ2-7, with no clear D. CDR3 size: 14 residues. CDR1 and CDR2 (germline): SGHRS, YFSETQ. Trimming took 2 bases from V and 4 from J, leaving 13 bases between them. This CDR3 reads CASSLAAGPYEQYF. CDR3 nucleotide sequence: TGCGCCAGCAGCTTAGCAGCAGGCCCTTACGAGCAGTACTTC.

CDR3 sequence: CASSLDWEAGELFF. The CDR3 DNA is TGTGCCAGCAGCTTGGACTGGGAGGCCGGGGAGCTGTTTTTT. The J gene is TRBJ2-2, the V gene TRBV7-9, with D possibly being TRBD2 (6 bases). V was shortened by 3 bases and J by 6 bases, with 11 bases between the two germline ends. Germline lookup yields CDR1 SEHNR and CDR2 FQNEAQ (reference sequence). The CDR3 is 14 residues long. Complete variable domain (other parts from reference TRBV7-9 and TRBJ2-2): DTGVSQNPRHKITKRGQNVTFRCDPISEHNRLYWYRQTLGQGPEFLTYFQNEAQLEKSRLLSDRFSAERPKGSFSTLEIQRTEQGDSAMYLCASSLDWEAGELFFGEGSRLTVL.

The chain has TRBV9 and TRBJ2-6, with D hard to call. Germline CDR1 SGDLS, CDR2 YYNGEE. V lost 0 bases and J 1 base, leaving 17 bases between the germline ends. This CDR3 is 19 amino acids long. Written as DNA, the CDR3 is TGTGCCAGCAGCGTAGCTCTCGATAGCCCTTGGTCTGGGGCCAACGTCCTGACTTTC. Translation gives CASSVALDSPWSGANVLTF.